Shown below are 32 T cell receptor beta chains from a single sample sequenced in a study of vaccination effects on CD4 cells after COVID-19. Only in-frame clones appear in the TCRdb table, and some are missing; sequencing was by immunoSEQ multiplex PCR. The profile shows approximately 60,000 clones, 70% to 85% of them singletons. Which antigens these TCRs recognize remains unknown. Subsequent to less than twelve days of culture, CD4+ T cells were isolated. The input for sequencing was CD4+ T cells from PBMCs cultured without peptide, taken before COVID-19 vaccination. The receptors here all came from a human donor who had a prior SARS-CoV-2 infection.

The chain recombines TRBV11-3 with TRBJ2-1; TRBD2 is a possible D gene (5 bases). The V end lost 2 bases, the J end lost 8 bases, and 7 bases lay between the germline ends. Germline CDR1 is SGHNT and CDR2 is YENEEA. This CDR3 has 12 residues. The CDR3 loop reads CASSLIGDEQFF. As DNA, the CDR3 is TGTGCCAGCAGCTTAATCGGGGATGAGCAGTTCTTC.

The chain joins TRBV29-1 to TRBJ1-4; tentatively, D is TRBD1 (5 bases). The V and J ends lost 7 bases and 5 bases respectively, with 17 bases between them. Looked up from germline, CDR1 is SQVTM and CDR2 is ANQGSEA. This CDR3 has 14 amino acids. CDR3 loop: CSARGWTENEKLFF. The DNA of the CDR3 is TGCAGCGCCCGGGGGTGGACGGAAAATGAAAAACTGTTTTTT.

This chain links TRBV2 with TRBJ1-6, with 7 bases matching TRBD1. With V trimmed by 7 bases and J by 5 bases, 8 bases remained unmatched. The CDR3 spans 15 residues. Germline V gene data show CDR1 as SNHLY and CDR2 as FYNNEI. The CDR3 bases are TGTGCCAGCAACTTAAACAGGGGCGATAATTCACCCCTCCACTTT. The encoded protein is CASNLNRGDNSPLHF.

The chain joins TRBV29-1 to TRBJ2-3; TRBD2 aligns across 7 bases. The CDR3 is 15 amino acids. Germline V lookup: CDR1 SQVTM, CDR2 ANQGSEA. V trimming: 6 bases; J trimming: 4 bases; junction bases outside the gene matches: 13. The DNA of the CDR3 is TGCAGCGTCCAAATCACTAGCGCTCCGGCAGATACGCAGTATTTT. Translated: CSVQITSAPADTQYF.

The chain couples TRBV7-2 to TRBJ2-2, with 12 bases matching TRBD2. Germline V lookup: CDR1 SGHTA, CDR2 FQGNSA. The CDR3 consists of 17 residues. The J segment lost 6 bases and the V segment lost 5 bases, leaving 10 bases of the junction unmatched. The CDR3 reads CASSPQRLAGVPGELFF. CDR3 sequence (DNA): TGTGCCAGCAGCCCCCAACGACTAGCGGGAGTACCCGGGGAGCTGTTTTTT. The entire variable domain, with the rest obtained from reference TRBV7-2 and TRBJ2-2, is as follows: GAGVSQSPSNKVTEKGKDVELRCDPISGHTALYWYRQSLGQGLEFLIYFQGNSAPDKSGLPSDRFSAERTGGSVSTLTIQRTQQEDSAVYLCASSPQRLAGVPGELFFGEGSRLTVL.

The chain couples TRBV5-1 to TRBJ1-2, with TRBD1 as a possible D gene (5 bases). The V end was cut by 4 bases, the J end by 6 bases, with 19 bases between. CDR3 length: 15 residues. CDR1 and CDR2 (germline): SGHRS, YFSETQ. The CDR3 protein is CASSPRVEISHGYTF. CDR3 coding DNA: TGCGCCAGCAGCCCCAGGGTGGAGATATCCCATGGCTACACCTTC.

This chain connects TRBV5-1 to TRBJ1-5; no reliable D call. The CDR3 totals 13 residues. V was clipped by 5 bases and J by 7 bases, with 13 bases between them. CDR1 and CDR2 from the germline V gene are SGHRS and YFSETQ. The chain's CDR3 is CASSKGHNQPQHF. For the CDR3, the DNA is TGCGCCAGCAGTAAGGGTCACAACCAGCCCCAGCATTTT.

V gene TRBV25-1 combines with J gene TRBJ1-1; the D is unclear. From germline, CDR1 is MGHDK and CDR2 SYGVNS. The length of the CDR3 is 13 residues. Trimming shortened V by 6 bases and J by 5 bases, and 13 bases separated the two germline ends. CDR3 DNA sequence: TGTGCCAGCAGAATGGTCGGAGGGACTGAAGCTTTCTTT. The encoded protein is CASRMVGGTEAFF.

The chain joins TRBV18 to TRBJ1-2; 8 bases agree with TRBD1. In germline, CDR1 is KGHSH, CDR2 LQKENI. The CDR3 runs to 14 residues. With 2 bases clipped from V and 9 bases from J, the junction kept 8 bases outside the gene matches. The CDR3 DNA follows: TGTGCCAGCTCACCAACCCCAGGACAGGGAAGCTACACCTTC. Translating it yields CASSPTPGQGSYTF.

The CDR3 protein is CASSVVSSFGELFF. The CDR3, as DNA: TGTGCCAGCAGCGTTGTATCCTCGTTCGGGGAGCTGTTTTTT. The chain has TRBV9 and TRBJ2-2; D is uncertain. Germline CDR1 SGDLS, CDR2 YYNGEE. The germline V and J ends were trimmed by 2 bases and 7 bases, with 12 bases remaining between them. This CDR3 is 14 amino acids long.

The chain employs TRBV5-8 and TRBJ2-3, with D perhaps assigned TRBD1 or TRBD2 (5 bases each). V gave up 2 bases and J gave up 4 bases, with 8 bases separating them. Germline V gene lookup returns CDR1 SGHTS and CDR2 YDEGEE. This CDR3 is built from 13 residues. The CDR3 spells CASSLRGADTQYF. The CDR3 coding sequence is TGTGCCAGCAGCTTAAGAGGGGCAGATACGCAGTATTTT.

The chain has TRBV5-8 and TRBJ1-2; weak D call: TRBD1 (6 bases). There are 14 residues in the CDR3. V was clipped by 4 bases and J by 2 bases, with 12 bases between them. Germline lookup yields CDR1 SGHTS and CDR2 YDEGEE. CDR3 sequence: CASSPGHRNYGYTF. CDR3 coding DNA: TGTGCCAGCAGCCCGGGACACCGGAACTATGGCTACACCTTC.

The J gene is TRBJ1-2, the V gene TRBV7-2; D is perhaps TRBD1 (6 bases). CDR1 is SGHTA and CDR2 is FQGNSA in the germline V gene. CDR3 length: 13 residues. Trimming left V 5 bases short and J 4 bases short, with 11 bases between. CDR3 loop: CASSLGTSYGYTF. The CDR3 bases are TGTGCCAGCAGCCTCGGGACAAGCTATGGCTACACCTTC.

This clone was detected only a few times. V and J are TRBV5-1 and TRBJ1-1; D remains ambiguous. Deletions cut 4 bases from V and 1 base from J, with 8 bases between. Germline CDR1 reads SGHRS; CDR2 reads YFSETQ. The CDR3 has 13 amino acids. The CDR3 here is CASSLSPNTEAFF. DNA for the CDR3: TGCGCCAGCAGCCTAAGCCCGAACACTGAAGCTTTCTTT.

The V and J genes are TRBV27 and TRBJ2-5, with D hard to call. Trimming removed 3 bases from V and 2 bases from J, with 13 bases in between. The CDR3 has 15 residues. Germline CDR1 is MNHEY and CDR2 is SMNVEV (reference sequence). The DNA of the CDR3 is TGTGCCAGCAGTTTTAATTATGCGGATCAAGAGACCCAGTACTTC. It is translated as CASSFNYADQETQYF.

J is TRBJ2-5 and V is TRBV25-1; TRBD2 might be the D (6 bases). The V end was cut by 3 bases, the J end by 2 bases, with 13 bases between. The CDR3 covers 15 residues. CDR1 and CDR2 (germline): MGHDK, SYGVNS. DNA of the CDR3: TGTGCCAGCAGTGATCCCGCCCGGGGGCAAGAGACCCAGTACTTC. It translates to CASSDPARGQETQYF.

The chain has TRBV11-3 and TRBJ2-1; D perhaps matches TRBD2 (6 bases). CDR1 is SGHNT, CDR2 YENEEA, per germline. There are 15 residues in the CDR3. V was clipped by 5 bases and J by 9 bases, with 20 bases between them. This CDR3 is CASSPGPGGEAEQFF. DNA of the CDR3: TGTGCCAGCAGCCCAGGGCCCGGGGGTGAGGCTGAGCAGTTCTTC.

The gene calls are TRBV7-9 and TRBJ1-5; tentative D call: TRBD1 (6 bases). With 5 bases removed from V and 0 bases from J, the gap between germline ends came to 23 bases. CDR3 length equals 19 residues. Germline V gene data show CDR1 as SEHNR and CDR2 as FQNEAQ (reference sequence). CDR3 DNA sequence: TGTGCCAGCAGCATAAGATACTCAGGGGCAACCTATAGCAATCAGCCCCAGCATTTT. Protein product: CASSIRYSGATYSNQPQHF.

This sequence joins TRBV5-1 and TRBJ2-5; unclear D gene. The CDR3 has 13 residues. The V gene lost 2 bases and the J gene lost 5 bases, with 10 bases spanning the gap. The germline V gene has CDR1 SGHRS and CDR2 YFSETQ. In DNA, the CDR3 is TGCGCCAGCAGCTTCTCCGCGGAGGAGACCCAGTACTTC. As protein: CASSFSAEETQYF.

CDR3 sequence: CASSTLSLRDIGELFF. For the CDR3, the DNA is TGTGCCAGCAGCACTCTCTCACTCCGGGACATAGGGGAGCTGTTTTTT. The chain has TRBV7-9 and TRBJ2-2, with D maybe TRBD1 (6 bases). The CDR3 spans 16 residues. Trimming left V 5 bases short and J 8 bases short, with 21 bases between. Germline loops: CDR1 SEHNR, CDR2 FQNEAQ (reference sequence).

The chain recombines TRBV5-4 with TRBJ2-2; no firm D call. Per the germline V gene, CDR1 is SGHNT and CDR2 is YYREEE (reference sequence). The CDR3 has 14 residues. V lost 0 bases to trimming and J lost 6 bases, with 9 bases between them. For the CDR3, the DNA is TGTGCCAGCAGCTTGGTGGGATATGCCGGGGAGCTGTTTTTT. Encoded protein: CASSLVGYAGELFF.

This chain joins TRBV19 and TRBJ2-4; TRBD1 agrees at 7 bases. The CDR3 spans 15 residues. The germline CDR1 and CDR2 sequences are LNHDA and SQIVND (reference sequence). V trimming: 6 bases; J trimming: 4 bases; junction bases outside the gene matches: 9. The CDR3 reads CASSGGQAFKNIQYF. The CDR3 DNA is TGTGCCAGTAGCGGTGGACAGGCGTTTAAAAACATTCAGTACTTC.

This sequence joins TRBV3-1 (or the pseudogene TRBV3-2) and TRBJ2-1; 8 nucleotides match TRBD1. The germline CDR1 and CDR2 sequences are LGHDT and YNNKEL (reference sequence). The CDR3 sequence is 15 residues long. With 4 bases clipped from V and 8 bases from J, the junction kept 10 bases outside the gene matches. The chain's CDR3 is CASSLWTGRTDEQFF. CDR3 nucleotides: TGTGCCAGCAGCCTCTGGACAGGGCGTACCGATGAGCAGTTCTTC.

J is TRBJ1-4 and V is TRBV4-3; tentative D call: TRBD1 (5 bases). This CDR3 spans 17 amino acids. V dropped 4 bases and J dropped 7 bases, with 22 bases sitting between them. Germline CDR1 reads LGHNA; CDR2 reads YSLEER. Here the CDR3 reads CASSLRTGRRESEKLFF. As DNA, the CDR3 is TGCGCCAGCAGCCTACGAACGGGACGAAGGGAATCTGAAAAACTGTTTTTT.

The chain links TRBV7-8 to TRBJ2-2; 9 bases align to TRBD2. V lost 3 bases and J lost 3; bases outside the gene matches: 8. Germline CDR1 reads SGHVS; CDR2 reads FQNEAQ. The CDR3 sequence is 17 residues long. CDR3 nucleotides: TGTGCCAGCAGCTTTGAAGCGGGGGGTTTGCACACCGGGGAGCTGTTTTTT. It codes for CASSFEAGGLHTGELFF.

The V and J genes are TRBV5-1 and TRBJ2-3, with D hard to call. The CDR3 spans 14 residues. Germline CDR1 is SGHRS and CDR2 is YFSETQ. The V and J ends lost 4 bases and 3 bases respectively, with 12 bases between them. Here the CDR3 DNA reads TGCGCCAGCAGCCTAGGAGCCGCGACAGATACGCAGTATTTT. This gives the protein CASSLGAATDTQYF. Full variable domain (remainder filled in from reference TRBV5-1 and TRBJ2-3): KAGVTQTPRYLIKTRGQQVTLSCSPISGHRSVSWYQQTPGQGLQFLFEYFSETQRNKGNFPGRFSGRQFSNSRSEMNVSTLELGDSALYLCASSLGAATDTQYFGPGTRLTVL.

The chain couples TRBV5-4 to TRBJ2-3, with D possibly called TRBD1 or TRBD2 (5 bases each). Deletions cut 0 bases from V and 4 bases from J, with 12 bases between. The CDR3 runs to 15 residues. Looked up from germline, CDR1 is SGHNT and CDR2 is YYREEE (reference sequence). This chain's CDR3 is CASSLVAGTPDTQYF. CDR3 nucleotides: TGTGCCAGCAGCTTGGTAGCCGGGACCCCAGATACGCAGTATTTT.

This clone turned up a few times. This sequence joins TRBV3-1 (or the pseudogene TRBV3-2) and TRBJ2-2; weak D call: TRBD2 (5 bases). The V gene's germline CDR1 is LGHDT and CDR2 YNNKEL (reference sequence). CDR3 length: 13 residues. The V gene lost 2 bases and the J gene lost 14 bases, with 15 bases spanning the gap. CDR3 protein: CASSQQLGGVLFF. CDR3 nucleotide sequence: TGTGCCAGCAGCCAACAGTTAGGAGGAGTTCTGTTTTTT.

This clone was counted a few times. The chain uses TRBV7-9 and TRBJ2-7; D could derive from TRBD1 or TRBD2 (6 bases each). Per the germline V gene, CDR1 is SEHNR and CDR2 is FQNEAQ (reference sequence). The CDR3 sequence is 14 residues long. The V end was cut by 6 bases, the J end by 0 bases, with 12 bases between. The chain's CDR3 is CASRPRGVSYEQYF. The CDR3 DNA sequence: TGTGCCAGCAGACCGAGGGGGGTCTCCTACGAGCAGTACTTC.

V usage is TRBV2 and J usage is TRBJ2-1; D tentatively fits TRBD1 or TRBD2 (5 bases each). V dropped 4 bases and J dropped 14 bases, with 18 bases sitting between them. Germline lookup yields CDR1 SNHLY and CDR2 FYNNEI. The CDR3 runs to 13 residues. CDR3 sequence reads: CASSAQYGAVKFF. The CDR3, as DNA: TGTGCCAGCAGTGCTCAATACGGGGCGGTGAAGTTCTTC.

This rearrangement joins TRBV11-2 to TRBJ2-1, with D perhaps matching TRBD1 or TRBD2 (5 bases each). V lost 4 bases and J 4 bases, leaving 20 bases between the germline ends. The length of the CDR3 is 17 residues. Germline values: CDR1 SGHAT, CDR2 FQNNGV. This CDR3 is CASSSVIAFGGYNEQFF. As DNA, the CDR3 is TGTGCCAGCAGCTCTGTGATAGCTTTTGGGGGATACAATGAGCAGTTCTTC.

V usage is TRBV5-4 and J usage is TRBJ2-4, with 9 bases aligning to TRBD1. V trimming: 4 bases; J trimming: 1 base; junction bases outside the gene matches: 9. Germline CDR1 SGHNT, CDR2 YYREEE (reference sequence). There are 17 residues in the CDR3. The CDR3 region has the DNA TGTGCCAGCAGCCAAACCGGACAGGGGTGGGCCAAAAACATTCAGTACTTC. Translated: CASSQTGQGWAKNIQYF.